This is a list of T cell receptor beta chains from one sample in a study of blood T cells in healthy people across ages. One entry per CDR3 protein results from TCRdb running MiXCR on the 5' RACE reads. The repertoire holds about 280,000 distinct CDR3 sequences, roughly 29% seen once, with roughly 30% in the top ten. The specimen was blood. The receptors were sampled from a woman in her sixties or seventies in good health. Both conserved end residues are trimmed from each CDR3. Not all rows give a size; the values are once, few, many and, for expanded clones, a class.

.,TRBV6-6,TRBJ1-1,ASSYSRGGNTEAF
.,TRBV5-1,TRBJ2-2,ASSLRSGANTGELF
.,TRBV25-1,TRBJ2-2,ASSETGTTGELF
.,TRBV28,TRBJ2-5,ASSFRGMQETQY
.,TRBV28,TRBJ2-3,ASSSLAGGNTDTQY
few,TRBV9,TRBJ2-2,ASSVVQQNTGELF
.,TRBV7-9,TRBJ1-1,ASSDWNTEAF
.,TRBV28,TRBJ1-5,ASSLMSSNQPQH
.,TRBV5-6,TRBJ2-7,ASSLSFGEQY
.,TRBV20-1,TRBJ1-4,SAEGGDTNEKLF
.,TRBV13,TRBJ2-7,ASFSADFPYEQY
.,TRBV18,TRBJ2-7,ASSVEGQRGEQY
few,TRBV7-8,TRBJ1-4,ASSLDPGQSEKLF
.,TRBV7-3,.,ASSYLAGVNEQF
.,TRBV29-1,.,SVVPDSGGDEQF
few,TRBV28,TRBJ2-5,ASSFGGRMGETQY
.,TRBV18,TRBJ1-3,ASSPRLINTGNTIY
few,TRBV28,TRBJ2-7,ASSLVRTQGKYEQY
.,TRBV10-3,TRBJ2-7,AISGTSGSLREQY
.,TRBV7-9,TRBJ2-2,ASSSTRGRGELF
few,TRBV5-1,TRBJ1-1,ASNKVGGNAEAF
few,TRBV18,TRBJ2-1,ASSRTGGQSSYNEQF
.,TRBV5-1,TRBJ2-6,ASREGLGSGANVLT
many,TRBV11-2,TRBJ2-1,AIEEINNEQF
.,TRBV6-6,TRBJ2-3,ASLPRWINGDTQY
.,TRBV15,.,ATSRDGEGQF
few,TRBV9,TRBJ2-5,ASSSNAGPRETQY
few,TRBV7-2,TRBJ2-5,ASSLHRDQETQY
few,TRBV24-1,TRBJ2-1,ATRDSSYNEQF
few,TRBV14,.,ASSQDPGESGEQF
few,TRBV7-2,TRBJ1-6,ASSPSSGGLVPLH
few,TRBV5-5,TRBJ2-5,ASSFTGEGETQY
.,TRBV19,TRBJ2-4,ASRHRGGENIQY
few,TRBV6-2/TRBV6-3,TRBJ2-2,ASSYGGVPNTGELF
few,TRBV10-3,TRBJ1-6,AIGQDRNSPLH
.,TRBV29-1,TRBJ2-3,STEGRETDTQY
.,TRBV15,TRBJ1-3,ATSRTFQSGNTIY
few,TRBV29-1,TRBJ2-7,GVFGDSLYEQY
.,TRBV18,TRBJ2-5,ASSRTTDQETQY
.,TRBV7-2,TRBJ2-1,ASSHTLVINEQF
.,TRBV5-1,TRBJ2-5,ASSFGGYRVPYQETQY
few,TRBV4-1,TRBJ2-1,ACSRGADEQF
.,TRBV29-1,.,SVERVYGGYEQY
.,TRBV20-1,TRBJ2-7,SARLQGSYEQY
.,TRBV5-5,TRBJ2-3,ASSVSGAGDTQY
.,TRBV7-8,TRBJ2-4,ASSPRGRGNIQY
.,TRBV5-1,TRBJ2-1,ASSPKGQGSSEQF
few,TRBV11-2,TRBJ2-3,ASSLDGGTQY
.,TRBV7-9,TRBJ2-3,ASSLGTSGSQADTQY
few,TRBV11-2,TRBJ2-2,ASSLDGTGGTGELF
.,TRBV5-6,TRBJ1-1,ASSLDRGSPNTEAF
few,TRBV5-5,TRBJ2-4,ASSRDDALAKNIQY